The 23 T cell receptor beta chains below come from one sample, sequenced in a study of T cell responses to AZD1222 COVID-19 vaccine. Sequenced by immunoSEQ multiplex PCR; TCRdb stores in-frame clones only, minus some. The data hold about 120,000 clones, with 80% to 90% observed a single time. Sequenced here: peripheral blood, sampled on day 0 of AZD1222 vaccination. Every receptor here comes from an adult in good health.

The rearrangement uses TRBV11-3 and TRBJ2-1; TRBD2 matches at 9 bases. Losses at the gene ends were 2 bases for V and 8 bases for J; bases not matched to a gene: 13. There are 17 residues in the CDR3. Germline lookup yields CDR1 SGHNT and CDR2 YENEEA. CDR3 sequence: CASSLLGGLAGSDEQFF. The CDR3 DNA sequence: TGTGCCAGCAGCTTATTAGGGGGGCTAGCGGGGTCTGATGAGCAGTTCTTC.

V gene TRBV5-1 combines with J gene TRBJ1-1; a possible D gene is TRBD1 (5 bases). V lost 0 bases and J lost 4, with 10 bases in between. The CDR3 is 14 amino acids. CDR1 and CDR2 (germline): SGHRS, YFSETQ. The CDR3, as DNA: TGCGCCAGCAGCTTGGACCCCGGGGCCACTGAAGCTTTCTTT. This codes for CASSLDPGATEAFF.

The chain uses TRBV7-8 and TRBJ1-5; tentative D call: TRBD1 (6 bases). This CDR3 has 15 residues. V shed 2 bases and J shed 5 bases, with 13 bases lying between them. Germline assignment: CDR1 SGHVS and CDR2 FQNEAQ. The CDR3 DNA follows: TGTGCCAGCAGCTTACTCAGGGGAAGTGATCAGCCCCAGCATTTT. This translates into CASSLLRGSDQPQHF.

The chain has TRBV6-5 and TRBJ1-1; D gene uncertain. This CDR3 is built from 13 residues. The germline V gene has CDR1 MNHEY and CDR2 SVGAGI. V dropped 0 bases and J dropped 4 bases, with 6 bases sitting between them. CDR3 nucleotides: TGTGCCAGCAGTTACTCGACAAGCACTGAAGCTTTCTTT. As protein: CASSYSTSTEAFF.

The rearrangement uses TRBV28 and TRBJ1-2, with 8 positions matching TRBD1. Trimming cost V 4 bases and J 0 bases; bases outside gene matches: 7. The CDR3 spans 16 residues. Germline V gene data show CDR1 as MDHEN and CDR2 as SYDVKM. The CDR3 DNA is TGTGCCAGCAGTTCCGGACAGGGCCCCGCTAACTATGGCTACACCTTC. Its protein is CASSSGQGPANYGYTF.

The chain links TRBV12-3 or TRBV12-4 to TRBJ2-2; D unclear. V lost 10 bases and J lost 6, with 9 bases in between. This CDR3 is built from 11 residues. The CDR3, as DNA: TGTGCCACGATGGGCGCCGGGGAGCTGTTTTTT. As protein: CATMGAGELFF.

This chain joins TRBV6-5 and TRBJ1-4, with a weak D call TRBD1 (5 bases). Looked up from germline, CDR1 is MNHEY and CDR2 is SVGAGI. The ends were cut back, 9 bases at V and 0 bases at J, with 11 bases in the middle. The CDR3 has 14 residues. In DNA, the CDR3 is TGTGCCAGTGCAGGGCATGCAACTAATGAAAAACTGTTTTTT. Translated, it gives CASAGHATNEKLFF.

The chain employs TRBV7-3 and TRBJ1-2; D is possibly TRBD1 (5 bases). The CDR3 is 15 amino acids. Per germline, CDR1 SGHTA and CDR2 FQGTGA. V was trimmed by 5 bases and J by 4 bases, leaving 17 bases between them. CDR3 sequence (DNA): TGTGCCAGCAGCCTCTCGGGGACCGGTGCCTATGGCTACACCTTC. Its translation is CASSLSGTGAYGYTF.

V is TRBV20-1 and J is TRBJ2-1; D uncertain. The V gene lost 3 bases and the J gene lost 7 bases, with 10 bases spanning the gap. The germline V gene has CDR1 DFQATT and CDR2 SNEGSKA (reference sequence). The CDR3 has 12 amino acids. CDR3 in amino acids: CSASTPRNEQFF. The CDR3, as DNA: TGCAGTGCTAGTACTCCTCGGAATGAGCAGTTCTTC.

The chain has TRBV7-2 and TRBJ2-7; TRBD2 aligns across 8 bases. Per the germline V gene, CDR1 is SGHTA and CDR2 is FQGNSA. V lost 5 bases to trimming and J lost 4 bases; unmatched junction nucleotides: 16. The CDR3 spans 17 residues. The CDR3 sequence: CASSQMGRGTRTYEQYF. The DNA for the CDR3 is TGTGCCAGCAGCCAAATGGGAAGGGGGACTAGAACTTACGAGCAGTACTTC. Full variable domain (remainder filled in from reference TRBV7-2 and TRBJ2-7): GAGVSQSPSNKVTEKGKDVELRCDPISGHTALYWYRQSLGQGLEFLIYFQGNSAPDKSGLPSDRFSAERTGGSVSTLTIQRTQQEDSAVYLCASSQMGRGTRTYEQYFGPGTRLTVT.

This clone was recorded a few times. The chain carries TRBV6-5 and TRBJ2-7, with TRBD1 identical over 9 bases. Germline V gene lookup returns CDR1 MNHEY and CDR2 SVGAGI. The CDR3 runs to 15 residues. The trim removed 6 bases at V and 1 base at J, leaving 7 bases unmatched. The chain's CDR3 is CASSSGGTGSYEQYF. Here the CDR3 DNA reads TGTGCCAGCAGCTCTGGGGGGACAGGGTCCTACGAGCAGTACTTC.

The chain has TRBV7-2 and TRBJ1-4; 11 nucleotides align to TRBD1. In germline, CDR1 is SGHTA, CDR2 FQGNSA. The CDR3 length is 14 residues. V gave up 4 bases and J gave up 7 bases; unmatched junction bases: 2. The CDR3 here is CASSWTGGFEKLFF. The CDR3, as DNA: TGTGCCAGCAGCTGGACAGGGGGCTTTGAAAAACTGTTTTTT.

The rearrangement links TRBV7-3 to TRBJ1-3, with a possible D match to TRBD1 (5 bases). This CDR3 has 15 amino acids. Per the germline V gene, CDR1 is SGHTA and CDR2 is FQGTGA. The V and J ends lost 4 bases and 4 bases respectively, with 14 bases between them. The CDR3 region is CASSYTGTLGNTIYF. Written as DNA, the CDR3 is TGTGCCAGCAGCTACACAGGAACGCTGGGAAACACCATATATTTT.

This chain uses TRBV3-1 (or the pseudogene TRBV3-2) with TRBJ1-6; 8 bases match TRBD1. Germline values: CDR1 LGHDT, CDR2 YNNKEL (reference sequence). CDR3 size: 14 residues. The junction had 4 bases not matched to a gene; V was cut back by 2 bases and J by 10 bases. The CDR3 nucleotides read TGTGCCAGCAGCCAAACGACAGGGGAATCACCCCTCCACTTT. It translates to CASSQTTGESPLHF.

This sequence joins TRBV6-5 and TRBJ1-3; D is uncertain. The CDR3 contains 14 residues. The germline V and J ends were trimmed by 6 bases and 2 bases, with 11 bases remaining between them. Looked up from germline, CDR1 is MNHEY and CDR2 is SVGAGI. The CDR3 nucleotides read TGTGCCAGCAGCCCCGATAGGGCTGGAAACACCATATATTTT. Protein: CASSPDRAGNTIYF.

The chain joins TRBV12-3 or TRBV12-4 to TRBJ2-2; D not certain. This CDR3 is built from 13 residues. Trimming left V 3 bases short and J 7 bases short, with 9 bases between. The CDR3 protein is CASSFLRGGELFF. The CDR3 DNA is TGTGCCAGCAGTTTTTTGAGAGGCGGGGAGCTGTTTTTT.

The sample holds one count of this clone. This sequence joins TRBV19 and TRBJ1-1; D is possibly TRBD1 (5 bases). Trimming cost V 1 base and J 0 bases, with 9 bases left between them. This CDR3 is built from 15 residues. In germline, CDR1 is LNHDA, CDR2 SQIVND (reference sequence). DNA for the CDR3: TGTGCCAGTAGTATAGGGCCAGGGATGAACACTGAAGCTTTCTTT. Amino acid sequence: CASSIGPGMNTEAFF. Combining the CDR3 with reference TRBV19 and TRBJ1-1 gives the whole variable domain DGGITQSPKYLFRKEGQNVTLSCEQNLNHDAMYWYRQDPGQGLRLIYYSQIVNDFQKGDIAEGYSVSREKKESFPLTVTSAQKNPTAFYLCASSIGPGMNTEAFFGQGTRLTVV.

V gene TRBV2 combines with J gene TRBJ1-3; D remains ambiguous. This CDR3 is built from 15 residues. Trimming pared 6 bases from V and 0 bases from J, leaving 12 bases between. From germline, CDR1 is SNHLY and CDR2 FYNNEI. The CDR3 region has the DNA TGTGCCAGCAGGCCCCCCGGTAGCTCTGGAAACACCATATATTTT. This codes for CASRPPGSSGNTIYF.

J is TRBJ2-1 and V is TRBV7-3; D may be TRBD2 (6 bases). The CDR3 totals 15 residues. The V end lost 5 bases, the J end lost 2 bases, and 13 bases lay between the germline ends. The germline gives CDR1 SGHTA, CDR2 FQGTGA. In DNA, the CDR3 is TGTGCCAGCAGCCAGGACTACCCGACCTACAATGAGCAGTTCTTC. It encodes CASSQDYPTYNEQFF.

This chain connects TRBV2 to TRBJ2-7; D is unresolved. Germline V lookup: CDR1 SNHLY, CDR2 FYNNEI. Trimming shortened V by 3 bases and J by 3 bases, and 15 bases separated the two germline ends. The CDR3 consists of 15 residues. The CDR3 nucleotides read TGTGCCAGCAGTGACGTTAAGGTAGTAGGCTACGAGCAGTACTTC. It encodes CASSDVKVVGYEQYF.

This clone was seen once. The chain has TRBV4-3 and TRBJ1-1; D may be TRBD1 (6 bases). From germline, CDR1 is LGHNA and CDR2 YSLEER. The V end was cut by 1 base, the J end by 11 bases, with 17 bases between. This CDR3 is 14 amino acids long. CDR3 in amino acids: CASSQVSRTGTAFF. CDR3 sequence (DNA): TGCGCCAGCAGCCAAGTCAGTAGAACAGGGACGGCTTTCTTT.

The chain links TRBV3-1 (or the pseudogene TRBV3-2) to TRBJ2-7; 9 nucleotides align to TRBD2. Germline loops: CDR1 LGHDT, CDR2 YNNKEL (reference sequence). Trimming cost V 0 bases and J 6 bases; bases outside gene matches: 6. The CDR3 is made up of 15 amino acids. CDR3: CASSQEKAGGSEQYF. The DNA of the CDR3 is TGTGCCAGCAGCCAAGAAAAAGCGGGAGGAAGCGAGCAGTACTTC.

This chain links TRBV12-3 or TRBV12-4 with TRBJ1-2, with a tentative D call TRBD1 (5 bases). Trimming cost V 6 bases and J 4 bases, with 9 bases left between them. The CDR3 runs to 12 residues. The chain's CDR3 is CASSGGTYGYTF. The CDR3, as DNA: TGTGCCAGCAGCGGGGGGACCTATGGCTACACCTTC.